This T cell receptor (beta chain) was profiled in a study of blood T cells in healthy people across ages. This CDR3 contains 13 residues. The germline CDR1 and CDR2 sequences are SGDLS and YYNGEE. Trimming took 2 bases from V and 8 from J, leaving 13 bases between them. The use of a sample-barcoded 5' primer and a J-beta primer mix characterized a second PCR of about 7 to 12 cycles. TCRdb reprocessed the 5' RACE reads via MiXCR and lists one record per CDR3 protein. The data show fewer than 1,200,000 distinct CDR3 sequences, 20% to 25% seen once. These records were also assigned to another study, of T cells of mothers and their children. This second report adds: Sample barcodes plus 2-4 random nucleotides came from the M1S primer.

The V and J genes are TRBV9 and TRBJ1-1; D uncertain. The receptor was derived from a girl aged 2 to 9 in good health. Sequenced: blood. CDR3: CASSVEGFGEAFF. In DNA form, the CDR3 reads TGTGCCAGCAGCGTGGAAGGGTTCGGAGAAGCTTTCTTT.